This TCR beta chain was observed in a study of CD8 T cells in Susac syndrome. V was pared by 4 bases and J by 1 base, with 13 bases between. This CDR3 comprises 16 residues. The germline CDR1 and CDR2 sequences are KGHSH and LQKENI. The TEMRA cells underwent FACS enrichment, while the CD8+ and CD4+ T cells underwent negative isolation. RNA in amounts of about 0.5 to 1 ug was reverse transcribed with random hexamers. TCRdb recomputed calls from the immunoSEQ multiplex PCR reads with MiXCR, one row per CDR3 protein. The repertoire includes roughly 150,000 distinct CDR3 sequences, about 91% of them detected once, and roughly 0.08% sits in the top ten.

This clonotype was obtained from a human donor in good health. The V call is TRBV18, the J call TRBJ2-2; D ambiguous. Sequenced input: CD4+ T cells from PBMCs. The CDR3 loop is CASSLYSDRNTGELFF. As DNA, the CDR3 is TGTGCCAGCTCACTGTACAGTGACCGGAACACCGGGGAGCTGTTTTTT.